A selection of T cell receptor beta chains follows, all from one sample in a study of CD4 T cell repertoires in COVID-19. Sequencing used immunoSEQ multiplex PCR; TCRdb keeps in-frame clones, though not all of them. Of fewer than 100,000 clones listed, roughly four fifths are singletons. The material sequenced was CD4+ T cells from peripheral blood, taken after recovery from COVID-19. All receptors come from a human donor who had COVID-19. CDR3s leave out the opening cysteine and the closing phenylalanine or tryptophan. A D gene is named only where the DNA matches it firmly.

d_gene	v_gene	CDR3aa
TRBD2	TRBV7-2	ASSLGRGGFNEQF
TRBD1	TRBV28	ASRPSGTAYEQY
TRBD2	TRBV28	ASSSQTGPGGYEQY
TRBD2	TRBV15	ATSTVRDYPSYEQY
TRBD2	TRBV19	ASSMGLLAGGPSEQF
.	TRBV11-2	ASSLGPDSGNTIY
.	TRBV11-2	ASSLVSGRGGLYEQY
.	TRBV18	ASSPSGNQPQH
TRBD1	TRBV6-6	ASSLQLTDRGNGEAF
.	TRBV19	ASRAPGGGTTTYEQY
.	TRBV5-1	ASRLGTGNQPQH
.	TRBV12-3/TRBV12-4	ASSSYNEQF
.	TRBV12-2	ASRLGDRGRQPQH
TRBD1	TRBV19	ATISLGQGVTGELF
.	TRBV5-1	ASSLGESGNTIY
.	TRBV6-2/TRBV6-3	ASSGLLGGETQY
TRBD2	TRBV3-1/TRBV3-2	ASSQGGAKNIQY
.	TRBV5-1	ASSPPGKRMNTEAF
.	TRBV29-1	SVEEGGGNIQY
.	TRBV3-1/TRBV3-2	ASSQDLGAGELF
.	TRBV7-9	ASSLGGEVYEQY
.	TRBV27	ASSSRGTTEAF
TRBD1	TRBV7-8	ASSEGTDIQPQH
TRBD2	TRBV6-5	ASSLAGGDNEQF
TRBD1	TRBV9	ASSIGDSLSGNTIY
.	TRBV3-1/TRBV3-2	ASSRGSGNTEAF
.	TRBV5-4	ASSSDIYNTEAF
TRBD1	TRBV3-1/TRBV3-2	ASSPTGDETQY
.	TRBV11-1	ASSTSGRETQY
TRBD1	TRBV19	ASSIPDRGASGANVLT
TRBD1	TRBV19	ASSGDRESTEAF
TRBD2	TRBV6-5	ASSPGGAGELF
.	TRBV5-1	ASSLGGQETQY
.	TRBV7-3	ASSLDNNYGYT
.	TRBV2	ASSVPGAFREQY
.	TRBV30	AWRRHPTYEQY
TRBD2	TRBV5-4	ASSATSGSQYEQY
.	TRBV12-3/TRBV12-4	ASKTGPNQPQH
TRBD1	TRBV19	ASSPRQGESGELF
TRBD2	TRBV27	ASSPSGRPPEDEQF
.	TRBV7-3	ASSSLGRGETQY
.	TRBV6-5	ASSYLLGRGANVLT
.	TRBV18	ASSRRASTDTQY
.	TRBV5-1	ASSLNTMQGETQY
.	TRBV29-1	SVTTVNTEAF
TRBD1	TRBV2	ASSAAGTGDEKLF
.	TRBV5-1	ASSLSESGETN
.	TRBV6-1	ASSAVGGGSSEAF
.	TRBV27	ASSLSRGAGNTIY
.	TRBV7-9	ASSPDTMTYEQY
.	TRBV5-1	ASAQGPGFEGETQY
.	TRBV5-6	ASSLTGTGNTIY